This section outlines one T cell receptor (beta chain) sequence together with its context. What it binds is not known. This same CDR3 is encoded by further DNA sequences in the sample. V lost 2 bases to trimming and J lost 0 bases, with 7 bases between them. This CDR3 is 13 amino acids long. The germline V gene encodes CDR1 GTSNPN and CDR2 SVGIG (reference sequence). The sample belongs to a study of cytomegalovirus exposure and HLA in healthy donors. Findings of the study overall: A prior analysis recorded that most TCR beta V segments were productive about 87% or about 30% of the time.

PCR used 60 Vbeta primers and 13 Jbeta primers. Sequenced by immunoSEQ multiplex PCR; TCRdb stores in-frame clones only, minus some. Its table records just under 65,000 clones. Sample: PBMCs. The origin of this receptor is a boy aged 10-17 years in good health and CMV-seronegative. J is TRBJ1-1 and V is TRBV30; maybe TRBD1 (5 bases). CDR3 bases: TGTGCCTGGAGTCGGGGGATGAACACTGAAGCTTTCTTT. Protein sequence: CAWSRGMNTEAFF.